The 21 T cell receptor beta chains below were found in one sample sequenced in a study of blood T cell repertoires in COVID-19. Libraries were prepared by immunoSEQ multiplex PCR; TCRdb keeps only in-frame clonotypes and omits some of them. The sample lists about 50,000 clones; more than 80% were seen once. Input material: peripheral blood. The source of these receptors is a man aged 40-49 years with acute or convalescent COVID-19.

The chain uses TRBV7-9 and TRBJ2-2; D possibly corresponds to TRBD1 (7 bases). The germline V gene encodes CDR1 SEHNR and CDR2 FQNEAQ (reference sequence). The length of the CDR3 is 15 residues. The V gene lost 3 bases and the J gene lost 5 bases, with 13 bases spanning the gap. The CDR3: CASSLQGGTTGELFF. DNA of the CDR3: TGTGCCAGCAGCTTGCAGGGGGGAACAACCGGGGAGCTGTTTTTT.

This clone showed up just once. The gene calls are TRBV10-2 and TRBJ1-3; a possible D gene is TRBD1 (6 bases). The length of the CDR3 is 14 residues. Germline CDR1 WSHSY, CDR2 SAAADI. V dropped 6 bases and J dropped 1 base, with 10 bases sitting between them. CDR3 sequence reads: CASRDSGSGNTIYF. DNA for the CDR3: TGCGCCAGCAGGGACAGTGGATCTGGAAACACCATATATTTT.

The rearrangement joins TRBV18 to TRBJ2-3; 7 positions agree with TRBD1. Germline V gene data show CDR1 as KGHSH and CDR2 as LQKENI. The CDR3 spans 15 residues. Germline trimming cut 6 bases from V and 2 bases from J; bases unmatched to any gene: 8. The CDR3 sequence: CASSKRRGTTDTQYF. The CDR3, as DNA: TGTGCCAGCTCGAAACGCAGGGGGACCACAGATACGCAGTATTTT.

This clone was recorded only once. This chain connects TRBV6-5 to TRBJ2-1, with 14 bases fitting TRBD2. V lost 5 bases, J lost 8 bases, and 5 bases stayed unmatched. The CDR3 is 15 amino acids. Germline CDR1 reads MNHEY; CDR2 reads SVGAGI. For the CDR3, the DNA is TGTGCCAGCAGTCGGGGGACTAGCGGGAGCTATGAGCAGTTCTTC. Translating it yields CASSRGTSGSYEQFF.

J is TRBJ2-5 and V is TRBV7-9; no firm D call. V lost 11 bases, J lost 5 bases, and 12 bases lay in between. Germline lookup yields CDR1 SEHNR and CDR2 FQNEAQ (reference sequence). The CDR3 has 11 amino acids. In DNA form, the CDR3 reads TGTGCCGGAACAGAAAGCGAGACCCAGTACTTC. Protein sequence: CAGTESETQYF.

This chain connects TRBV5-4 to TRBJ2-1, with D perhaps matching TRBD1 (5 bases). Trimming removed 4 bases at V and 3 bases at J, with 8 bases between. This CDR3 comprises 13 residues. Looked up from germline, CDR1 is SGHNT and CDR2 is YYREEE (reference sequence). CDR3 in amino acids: CASSADNYNEQFF. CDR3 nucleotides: TGTGCCAGCAGCGCGGACAACTACAATGAGCAGTTCTTC.

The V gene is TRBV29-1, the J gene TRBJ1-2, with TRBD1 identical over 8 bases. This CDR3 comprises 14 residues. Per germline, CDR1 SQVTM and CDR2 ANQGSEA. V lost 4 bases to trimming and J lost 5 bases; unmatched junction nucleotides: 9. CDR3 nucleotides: TGCAGCGTTGCGCAGGGGGCCGGGCCGTATGGCTACACCTTC. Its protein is CSVAQGAGPYGYTF. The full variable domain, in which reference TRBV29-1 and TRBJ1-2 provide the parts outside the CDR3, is SAVISQKPSRDICQRGTSLTIQCQVDSQVTMMFWYRQQPGQSLTLIATANQGSEATYESGFVIDKFPISRPNLTFSTLTVSNMSPEDSSIYLCSVAQGAGPYGYTFGSGTRLTVV.

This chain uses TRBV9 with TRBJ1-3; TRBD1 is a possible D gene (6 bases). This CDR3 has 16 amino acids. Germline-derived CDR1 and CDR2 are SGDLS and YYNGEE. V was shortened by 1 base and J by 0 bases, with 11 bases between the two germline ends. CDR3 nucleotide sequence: TGTGCCAGCAGCGTACGGGACAAGTTCTCTGGAAACACCATATATTTT. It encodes CASSVRDKFSGNTIYF. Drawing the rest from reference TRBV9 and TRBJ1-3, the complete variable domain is DSGVTQTPKHLITATGQRVTLRCSPRSGDLSVYWYQQSLDQGLQFLIQYYNGEERAKGNILERFSAQQFPDLHSELNLSSLELGDSALYFCASSVRDKFSGNTIYFGEGSWLTVV.

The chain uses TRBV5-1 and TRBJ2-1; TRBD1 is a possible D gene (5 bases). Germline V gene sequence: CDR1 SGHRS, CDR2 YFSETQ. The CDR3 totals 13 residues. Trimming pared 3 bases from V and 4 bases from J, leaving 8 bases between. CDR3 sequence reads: CASSSRQYNEQFF. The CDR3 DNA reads TGCGCCAGCAGCTCTAGACAGTACAATGAGCAGTTCTTC.

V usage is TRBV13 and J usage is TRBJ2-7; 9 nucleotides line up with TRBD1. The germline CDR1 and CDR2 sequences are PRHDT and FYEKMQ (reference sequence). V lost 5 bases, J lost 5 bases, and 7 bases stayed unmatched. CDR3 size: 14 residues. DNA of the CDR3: TGTGCCAGCAGCGCCGACCGGGACAGGGACGAGCAGTACTTC. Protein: CASSADRDRDEQYF.

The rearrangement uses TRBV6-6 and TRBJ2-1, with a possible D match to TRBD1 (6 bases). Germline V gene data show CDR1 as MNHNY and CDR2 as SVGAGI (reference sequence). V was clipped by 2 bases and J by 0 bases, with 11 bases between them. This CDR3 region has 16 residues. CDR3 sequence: CASSYGTGSSYNEQFF. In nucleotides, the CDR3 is TGTGCCAGCAGTTACGGCACAGGGAGCTCCTACAATGAGCAGTTCTTC.

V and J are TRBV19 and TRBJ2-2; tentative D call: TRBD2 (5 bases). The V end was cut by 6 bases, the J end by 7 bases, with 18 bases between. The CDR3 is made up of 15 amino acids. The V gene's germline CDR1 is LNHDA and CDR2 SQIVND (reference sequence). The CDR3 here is CASRNVDRGGGELFF. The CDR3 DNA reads TGTGCCAGTAGAAATGTAGACCGGGGTGGCGGGGAGCTGTTTTTT. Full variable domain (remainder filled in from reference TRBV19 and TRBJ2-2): DGGITQSPKYLFRKEGQNVTLSCEQNLNHDAMYWYRQDPGQGLRLIYYSQIVNDFQKGDIAEGYSVSREKKESFPLTVTSAQKNPTAFYLCASRNVDRGGGELFFGEGSRLTVL.

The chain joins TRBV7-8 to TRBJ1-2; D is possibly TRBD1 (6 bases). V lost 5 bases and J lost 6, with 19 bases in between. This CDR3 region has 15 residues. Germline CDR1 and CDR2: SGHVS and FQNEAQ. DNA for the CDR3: TGTGCCAGCAGCCCCACAGGGTTGGTTCCTAATGGCTACACCTTC. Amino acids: CASSPTGLVPNGYTF.

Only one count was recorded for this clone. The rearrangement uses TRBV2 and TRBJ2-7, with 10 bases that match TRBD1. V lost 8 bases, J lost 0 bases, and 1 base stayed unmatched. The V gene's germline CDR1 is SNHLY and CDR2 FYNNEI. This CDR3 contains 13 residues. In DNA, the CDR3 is TGTGCCAGCCGGGACAGGGGCTCCTACGAGCAGTACTTC. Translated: CASRDRGSYEQYF.

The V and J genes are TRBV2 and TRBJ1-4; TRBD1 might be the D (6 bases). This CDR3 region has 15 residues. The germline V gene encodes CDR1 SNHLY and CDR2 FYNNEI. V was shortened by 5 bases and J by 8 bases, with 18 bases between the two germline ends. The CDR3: CASSRGAGVVEKLFF. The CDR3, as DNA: TGTGCCAGCAGTAGAGGGGCAGGGGTGGTAGAAAAACTGTTTTTT.

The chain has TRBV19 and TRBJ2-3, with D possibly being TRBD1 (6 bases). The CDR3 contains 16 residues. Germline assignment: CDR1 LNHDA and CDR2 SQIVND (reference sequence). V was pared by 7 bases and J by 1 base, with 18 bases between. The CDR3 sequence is CASTKNQGRGTDTQYF. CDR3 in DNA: TGTGCCAGTACTAAAAACCAGGGGAGAGGCACAGATACGCAGTATTTT.

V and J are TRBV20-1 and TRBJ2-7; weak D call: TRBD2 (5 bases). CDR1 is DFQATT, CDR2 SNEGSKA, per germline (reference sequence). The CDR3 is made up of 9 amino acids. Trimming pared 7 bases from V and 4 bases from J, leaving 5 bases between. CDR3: CSGGYEQYF. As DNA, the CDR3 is TGCAGTGGAGGGTACGAGCAGTACTTC.

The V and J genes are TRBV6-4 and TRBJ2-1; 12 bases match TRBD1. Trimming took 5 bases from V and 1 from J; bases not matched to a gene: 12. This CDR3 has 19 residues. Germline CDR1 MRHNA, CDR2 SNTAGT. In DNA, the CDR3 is TGTGCCAGCAGTCCCCGTGGGACAGGGGGCGCGTTATCCTACAATGAGCAGTTCTTC. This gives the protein CASSPRGTGGALSYNEQFF.

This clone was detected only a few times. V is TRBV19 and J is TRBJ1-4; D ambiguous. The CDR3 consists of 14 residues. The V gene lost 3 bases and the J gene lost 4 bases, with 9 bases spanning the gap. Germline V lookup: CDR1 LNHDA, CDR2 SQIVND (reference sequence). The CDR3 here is CASSIALLNEKLFF. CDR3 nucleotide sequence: TGTGCCAGTAGTATTGCACTCCTTAATGAAAAACTGTTTTTT.

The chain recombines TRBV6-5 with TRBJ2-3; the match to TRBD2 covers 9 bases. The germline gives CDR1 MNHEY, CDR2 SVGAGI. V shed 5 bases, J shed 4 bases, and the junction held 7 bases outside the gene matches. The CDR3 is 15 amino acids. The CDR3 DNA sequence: TGTGCCAGCAGTACTGCGGGGGGGCTTGCAGATACGCAGTATTTT. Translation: CASSTAGGLADTQYF.

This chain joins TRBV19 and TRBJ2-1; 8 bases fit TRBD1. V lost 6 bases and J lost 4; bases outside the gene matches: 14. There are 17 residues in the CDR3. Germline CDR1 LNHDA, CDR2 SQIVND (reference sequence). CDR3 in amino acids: CASRSEGTGGRYNEQFF. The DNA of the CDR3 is TGTGCCAGTAGATCGGAGGGGACAGGCGGAAGGTACAATGAGCAGTTCTTC.